This T cell receptor (beta chain) is from a study of cytotoxic CD8 clonotypes in ibrutinib-treated CLL (dated by TCRdb to about 2021). Notes on the research overall: The cohort included roughly 15 treatment-naive and eleven to twelve relapsed/refractory patients; about 17 were IGHV unmutated. Responses were partial in roughly 24 patients and complete in 2; after median roughly 69 months follow-up, approximately 15 stayed in remission and approximately 12 progressed. Samples at response were collected after a median of about 12 months of treatment, with a range of roughly 6 to 40 months. On average, each sample had roughly 260,000 productive templates and approximately 85,000 productive rearrangements. Of the approximately 94 people in the trial, about two dozen had longitudinal samples available. Cryopreserved peripheral blood mononuclear cells were collected at three points: before therapy, at response, and at either sustained remission or disease progression. Patients were still on ibrutinib when every remission and progressive disease sample was collected.

Notes on this clone: Its recognized antigen is unknown. Qualities for individual bases were not recorded, and no much larger clone is one base off.

The goal of deep resolution MiSeq sequencing was a depth between 1 in 1 million and 1 in 200,000 T cells, and coverage averaged 10x per clonotype. The immunoSEQ hsTCRB Kit was used to generate the TCR beta libraries. The authors processed their data as follows. Data were analyzed with ImmunoSEQ Data Assistant and ImmunoSEQ Analyzer, with V, D and J genes assigned per IMGT definitions. Clonality, which ranges from 0 to 1, was calculated as one minus the normalized Shannon entropy of productive rearrangement frequencies. Public clonotype analysis was restricted to overrepresented clonotypes comprising at least 0.05% of each patient's repertoire. Approximately 14 age-matched healthy donor repertoires from immuneACCESS were used as controls for clonality. TCRdb obtained this table from immuneACCESS and retained in-frame rearrangements with V and J assigned. These tables miss some clones; where compared with another copy, unresolved V genes account for less than half of the shortfall, and the remainder is unexplained. V and J calls and clone size are copied from that table; D and trimming were computed from the DNA. The sample records roughly 300,000 clones, around 76% of which are singletons. The ten largest clonotypes hold 5.6% of the sample.

Beyond this particular receptor, the publication reports: Clonality increased at ibrutinib response, stayed stable in sustained remission, and fell back toward baseline at progression. Sampling times were not matched between sustained-remission and progressing patients, and lymph node repertoires were not studied. Public clonotypes were rare and either shrank or stayed stable during treatment, and the rise in clonality at ibrutinib response reflected expansion of private clonotypes. Baseline clonality was found to be higher than that of age-matched healthy donors and was strongly correlated with circulating CD8+ T-cell counts.

The sample's time point label, in plain terms: progressive disease on ibrutinib. For TCR beta library preparation, roughly 2 micrograms of genomic DNA were extracted from the cryopreserved PBMCs. Longitudinal blood samples from CLL patients on ibrutinib monotherapy underwent high-throughput TCR beta sequencing. Patients were enrolled in a phase 2 open-label single-center ibrutinib monotherapy trial. The junction carries 13 bases between V and J, which are trimmed by 4 bases and 0 bases respectively. CDR1 and CDR2, looked up from the germline V gene, are SGDLS and YYNGEE. The CDR3 contains 15 residues, cysteine and phenylalanine counted. Here the CDR3 DNA is all that survives: 45 bases in frame from base 1.

Sequencing used PBMCs, obtained at disease progression, from a patient treated with ibrutinib. This receptor was identified in a human donor with chronic lymphocytic leukemia. Recombination connected TRBV9 to TRBJ1-2; the D gene is not confidently resolved. The CDR3 protein sequence reads: CASSPRQGTNYGYTF. The DNA is as follows: TGTGCCAGCAGCCCTCGACAAGGTACTAACTATGGCTACACCTTC.